This T cell receptor (beta chain) was retrieved from a study of cytomegalovirus exposure and HLA in healthy donors. Study as a whole: Among about 179 million T cells, an earlier analysis found roughly 120 million unique TCR beta sequences. Points from the study as a whole: Association of a missense DCLRE1C variant with TCR beta V- and J-gene trimming was reported in a later analysis.

Primers for the PCR totalled 60 Vbeta and 13 Jbeta. Assay: immunoSEQ multiplex PCR; the TCRdb copy retains only in-frame clones and omits some. The sample lists around 140,000 clones, approximately 60% seen once, with 2% to 3% in the top ten. Points on this clone: Its antigen is unidentified.

CDR3 length: 13 amino acids. V was cut by 4 bases and J by 3 bases, with 9 bases left in between. Germline CDR1 is MNHEY and CDR2 is SVGAGI. The receptor was isolated from a woman aged 35 to 49 in good health and CMV-seronegative. The sequenced sample was PBMCs. This chain connects TRBV6-5 to TRBJ2-5, with D possibly matching TRBD1 (6 bases). CDR3 DNA: TGTGCCAGCAGTTTAGGACAGAAAGAGACCCAGTACTTC. Encoded protein: CASSLGQKETQYF.